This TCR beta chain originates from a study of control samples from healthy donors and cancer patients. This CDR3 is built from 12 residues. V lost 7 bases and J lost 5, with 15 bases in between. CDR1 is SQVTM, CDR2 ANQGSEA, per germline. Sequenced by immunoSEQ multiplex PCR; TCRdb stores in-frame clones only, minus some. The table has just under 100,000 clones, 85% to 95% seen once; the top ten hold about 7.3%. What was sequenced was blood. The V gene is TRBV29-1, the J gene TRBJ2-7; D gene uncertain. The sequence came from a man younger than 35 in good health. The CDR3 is CSASWGMDEQYF. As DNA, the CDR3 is TGCAGCGCCAGTTGGGGAATGGACGAGCAGTACTTC.